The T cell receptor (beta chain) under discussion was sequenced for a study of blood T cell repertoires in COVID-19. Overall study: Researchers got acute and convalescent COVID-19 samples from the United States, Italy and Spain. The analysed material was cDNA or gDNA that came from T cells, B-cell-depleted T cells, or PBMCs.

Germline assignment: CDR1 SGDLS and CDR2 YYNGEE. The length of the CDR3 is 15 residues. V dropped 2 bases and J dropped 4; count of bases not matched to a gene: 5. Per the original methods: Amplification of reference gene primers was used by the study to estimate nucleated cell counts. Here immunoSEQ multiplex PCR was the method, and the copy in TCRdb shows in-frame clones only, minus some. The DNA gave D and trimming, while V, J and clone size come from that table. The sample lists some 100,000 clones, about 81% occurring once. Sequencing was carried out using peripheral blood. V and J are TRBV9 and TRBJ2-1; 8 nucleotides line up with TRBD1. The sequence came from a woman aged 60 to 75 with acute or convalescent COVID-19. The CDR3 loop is CASSVDRGSYNEQFF. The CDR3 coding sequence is TGTGCCAGCAGCGTCGACAGGGGAAGTTACAATGAGCAGTTCTTC.